The 32 T cell receptor beta chains below all came from one sample that was sequenced in a study of cytomegalovirus exposure and HLA in healthy donors. Repertoires were generated with immunoSEQ multiplex PCR, while TCRdb's copy carries only in-frame clones and drops some. The sample records some 70,000 clones, around 95% being singletons. Sequenced sample: PBMCs. These TCRs come from a man aged 18-30 years in good health and CMV-seronegative.

The CDR3 DNA reads TGTGCCAGCAGCCCACAGACAGGGGACACAGATACGCAGTATTTT. This codes for CASSPQTGDTDTQYF. This rearrangement joins TRBV6-5 to TRBJ2-3, with 8 bases matching TRBD1. Germline V lookup: CDR1 MNHEY, CDR2 SVGAGI. After removal of 6 bases from V and 2 bases from J, the junction contained 7 bases not matched to a gene. The CDR3 length is 15 residues.

CDR3 bases: TGTGCCAGCAGCAGTAGCGGGTCGAACACCGGGGAGCTGTTTTTT. Encoded protein: CASSSSGSNTGELFF. This chain links TRBV5-4 with TRBJ2-2; 7 bases are a match to TRBD2. Unmatched junction bases numbered 3, after V lost 4 bases and J lost 0 bases. CDR1 and CDR2 (germline): SGHNT, YYREEE (reference sequence). CDR3 length: 15 residues.

The chain uses TRBV6-5 and TRBJ1-1; D remains unclear. The V and J ends lost 4 bases and 9 bases respectively, with 12 bases between them. Germline loops: CDR1 MNHEY, CDR2 SVGAGI. This CDR3 spans 12 amino acids. CDR3 amino acids: CASSSWGVKAFF. CDR3 nucleotides: TGTGCCAGCAGTTCCTGGGGAGTGAAAGCTTTCTTT.

The chain combines TRBV5-1 with TRBJ2-7; TRBD2 aligns across 9 bases. This CDR3 is built from 18 residues. With V trimmed by 1 base and J by 2 bases, 13 bases remained unmatched. From germline, CDR1 is SGHRS and CDR2 YFSETQ. The CDR3: CASSLRVAGEIGTYEQYF. In DNA form, the CDR3 reads TGCGCCAGCAGCTTGAGGGTAGCGGGAGAAATCGGCACCTACGAGCAGTACTTC.

This rearrangement joins TRBV2 to TRBJ1-1, with 7 bases identical to TRBD1. Germline V gene sequence: CDR1 SNHLY, CDR2 FYNNEI. V lost 5 bases to trimming and J lost 0 bases; unmatched junction nucleotides: 6. This CDR3 comprises 15 residues. The CDR3 nucleotides read TGTGCCAGCAGTTCGGGACAGACAGTGAACACTGAAGCTTTCTTT. Protein sequence: CASSSGQTVNTEAFF.

The chain employs TRBV19 and TRBJ1-2, with D tentatively TRBD1 (5 bases). The CDR3 runs 14 residues. Germline-derived CDR1 and CDR2 are LNHDA and SQIVND (reference sequence). Trimming left V 2 bases short and J 5 bases short, with 12 bases between. CDR3 sequence (DNA): TGTGCCAGTAGTATATCTCGGGGGGAGTATGGCTACACCTTC. Translation: CASSISRGEYGYTF.

This rearrangement joins TRBV7-2 to TRBJ2-3; 8 positions agree with TRBD2. The germline V gene encodes CDR1 SGHTA and CDR2 FQGNSA. The CDR3 totals 16 residues. V lost 1 base and J lost 1; bases outside the gene matches: 4. CDR3: CASSLEVSGGTDTQYF. In nucleotides, the CDR3 is TGTGCCAGCAGCTTAGAAGTTAGCGGGGGCACAGATACGCAGTATTTT.

The gene calls are TRBV5-8 and TRBJ2-6; D is unresolved. Trimming took 0 bases from V and 5 from J, leaving 9 bases between them. CDR3 length equals 15 residues. The germline gives CDR1 SGHTS, CDR2 YDEGEE. CDR3: CASSLAGFRANVLTF. CDR3 in DNA: TGTGCCAGCAGCTTGGCAGGATTCAGGGCCAACGTCCTGACTTTC.

The chain combines TRBV5-1 with TRBJ2-3, with TRBD1 matching over 11 bases. The CDR3 covers 16 residues. Germline loops: CDR1 SGHRS, CDR2 YFSETQ. V lost 2 bases and J lost 4; bases outside the gene matches: 6. The CDR3 sequence is CASSLSGTGGADTQYF. CDR3 DNA: TGCGCCAGCAGCTTATCGGGGACAGGGGGGGCAGATACGCAGTATTTT. The variable domain in full, with the rest retrieved from reference TRBV5-1 and TRBJ2-3, is KAGVTQTPRYLIKTRGQQVTLSCSPISGHRSVSWYQQTPGQGLQFLFEYFSETQRNKGNFPGRFSGRQFSNSRSEMNVSTLELGDSALYLCASSLSGTGGADTQYFGPGTRLTVL.

This chain connects TRBV9 to TRBJ2-4; a weak D match, TRBD1 (5 bases). Trimming cost V 6 bases and J 2 bases, with 12 bases left between them. CDR1 SGDLS and CDR2 YYNGEE come from the germline V gene. The CDR3 spans 14 residues. The CDR3 coding sequence is TGTGCCAGCAAGGGGTCATATTCCAAAAACATTCAGTACTTC. It encodes CASKGSYSKNIQYF.

The J gene is TRBJ1-5, the V gene TRBV7-9; D remains ambiguous. V lost 4 bases to trimming and J lost 0 bases, with 7 bases between them. In germline, CDR1 is SEHNR, CDR2 FQNEAQ (reference sequence). The CDR3 runs 14 residues. CDR3 nucleotides: TGTGCCAGCAGCTCGGGTATTAGCAATCAGCCCCAGCATTTT. Its translation is CASSSGISNQPQHF.

This chain uses TRBV7-9 with TRBJ1-4; tentatively, D is TRBD1 (6 bases). The CDR3 loop spans 17 amino acids. The germline V gene has CDR1 SEHNR and CDR2 FQNEAQ (reference sequence). Trimming took off 7 bases at V and 0 bases at J, with 18 bases between the two ends. The CDR3, as DNA: TGTGCCAGCACCTCTCGGCAGGGGTACTCAACTAATGAAAAACTGTTTTTT. Translating gives CASTSRQGYSTNEKLFF.

The chain recombines TRBV6-1 with TRBJ2-7, with D tentatively TRBD1 (5 bases). The CDR3 is 12 residues long. CDR1 MNHNS and CDR2 SASEGT come from the germline V gene. Trimming stripped 6 bases from V and 4 bases from J, with 10 bases between. The CDR3 DNA reads TGTGCCAGCAGCCACAGGCCGTACGAGCAGTACTTC. The encoded protein is CASSHRPYEQYF.

This clone was counted once. This sequence joins TRBV18 and TRBJ1-5, with D uncertain. The CDR3 contains 15 residues. Looked up from germline, CDR1 is KGHSH and CDR2 is LQKENI. V was pared by 6 bases and J by 1 base, with 13 bases between. DNA for the CDR3: TGTGCCAGCTCCTCCGTCAGGCTCAGCAATCAGCCCCAGCATTTT. It specifies CASSSVRLSNQPQHF.

This rearrangement joins TRBV2 to TRBJ2-7; D gene ambiguous. V was pared by 4 bases and J by 3 bases, with 7 bases between. Germline values: CDR1 SNHLY, CDR2 FYNNEI. The CDR3 is 12 amino acids. As DNA, the CDR3 is TGTGCCAGCAGTGGGGCCCTCTACGAGCAGTACTTC. Protein sequence: CASSGALYEQYF.

The gene calls are TRBV27 and TRBJ2-5, with TRBD2 matching over 12 bases. The CDR3 consists of 15 residues. Trimming took 9 bases from V and 1 from J; bases not matched to a gene: 6. CDR1 is MNHEY and CDR2 is SMNVEV in the germline V gene (reference sequence). The CDR3 region has the DNA TGTGCCAGTTCTCGACTAGCGGGGGTCCAAGAGACCCAGTACTTC. This encodes CASSRLAGVQETQYF.

This rearrangement joins TRBV28 to TRBJ2-5; D may be TRBD2 (5 bases). The CDR3 is 14 residues long. Per germline, CDR1 MDHEN and CDR2 SYDVKM. The V and J ends lost 2 bases and 5 bases respectively, with 12 bases between them. CDR3 nucleotides: TGTGCCAGCAGTTTACCCACCGGGGTTGAGACCCAGTACTTC. Translated, it gives CASSLPTGVETQYF.

The rearrangement uses TRBV19 and TRBJ1-2, with TRBD1 identical over 7 bases. Germline CDR1 reads LNHDA; CDR2 reads SQIVND (reference sequence). There are 15 residues in the CDR3. After removal of 3 bases from V and 6 bases from J, the junction contained 10 bases not matched to a gene. CDR3 residues: CASSILPGGIDGYTF. The CDR3 DNA sequence: TGTGCCAGTAGTATTCTGCCAGGGGGTATCGATGGCTACACCTTC.

V and J are TRBV7-9 and TRBJ2-1, with 14 bases that match TRBD2. The germline V gene encodes CDR1 SEHNR and CDR2 FQNEAQ (reference sequence). The CDR3 runs 15 residues. The ends lost 8 bases at V and 8 bases at J; junction bases unmatched: 8. As DNA, the CDR3 is TGTGCCAGCTTACCGGGACTAGCGGGAGTTCATGAGCAGTTCTTC. Amino acid sequence: CASLPGLAGVHEQFF. The full variable domain, completed using reference TRBV7-9 and TRBJ2-1, is DTGVSQNPRHKITKRGQNVTFRCDPISEHNRLYWYRQTLGQGPEFLTYFQNEAQLEKSRLLSDRFSAERPKGSFSTLEIQRTEQGDSAMYLCASLPGLAGVHEQFFGPGTRLTVL.

The V and J genes are TRBV6-6 and TRBJ2-7; 12 nucleotides match TRBD2. The V and J ends lost 2 bases and 4 bases, in that order; junction bases with no gene match: 3. The germline CDR1 and CDR2 sequences are MNHNY and SVGAGI (reference sequence). CDR3 length: 15 residues. Written as DNA, the CDR3 is TGTGCCAGCAGTTACCTAGCGGGAGGGCCGTACGAGCAGTACTTC. It translates to CASSYLAGGPYEQYF.

The gene calls are TRBV6-5 and TRBJ1-3, with a weak D call TRBD1 (5 bases). The V end was cut by 2 bases, the J end by 0 bases, with 8 bases between. CDR3 size: 15 residues. Germline V CDR1 and CDR2: MNHEY, SVGAGI. As DNA, the CDR3 is TGTGCCAGCAGTTACAAGGGGCCCTCTGGAAACACCATATATTTT. Protein: CASSYKGPSGNTIYF.

The chain is built from TRBV6-5 and TRBJ1-1, with D possibly TRBD1 on 6 matching bases. Deletions cut 8 bases from V and 1 base from J, with 17 bases between. CDR1 is MNHEY, CDR2 SVGAGI, per germline. This CDR3 has 15 residues. The CDR3 sequence is CASGQGSLANTEAFF. CDR3 DNA sequence: TGTGCCAGCGGCCAGGGGTCTCTAGCGAACACTGAAGCTTTCTTT.

This rearrangement joins TRBV5-4 to TRBJ2-7; 8 nucleotides align to TRBD1. CDR1 and CDR2 from the germline V gene are SGHNT and YYREEE (reference sequence). Trimming removed 0 bases from V and 4 bases from J; junction bases left unmatched: 12. The CDR3 extends over 17 amino acids. Here the CDR3 DNA reads TGTGCCAGCAGCTTGGGAAGCAGGACAGGGCTTATATACGAGCAGTACTTC. Residues: CASSLGSRTGLIYEQYF. Drawing the rest from reference TRBV5-4 and TRBJ2-7, the complete variable domain is ETGVTQSPTHLIKTRGQQVTLRCSSQSGHNTVSWYQQALGQGPQFIFQYYREEENGRGNFPPRFSGLQFPNYSSELNVNALELDDSALYLCASSLGSRTGLIYEQYFGPGTRLTVT.

The rearrangement joins TRBV27 to TRBJ1-1; D gene ambiguous. V dropped 8 bases and J dropped 1 base, with 8 bases sitting between them. This CDR3 has 12 residues. From germline, CDR1 is MNHEY and CDR2 SMNVEV (reference sequence). The CDR3 region is CASRRENTEAFF. In DNA form, the CDR3 reads TGTGCCAGCCGGAGGGAGAACACTGAAGCTTTCTTT.

The chain couples TRBV18 to TRBJ2-1; 12 nucleotides line up with TRBD2. Germline V lookup: CDR1 KGHSH, CDR2 LQKENI. J was trimmed by 7 bases and V by 6 bases; bases with no gene match: 7. This CDR3 region has 15 residues. The CDR3 loop reads CASSSSGLAGNEQFF. The CDR3 nucleotides read TGTGCCAGCTCTTCCTCAGGACTAGCGGGGAATGAGCAGTTCTTC.

V is TRBV4-1 and J is TRBJ1-3; TRBD1 might be the D (5 bases). The V gene lost 1 base and the J gene lost 0 bases, with 13 bases spanning the gap. Germline lookup yields CDR1 MGHRA and CDR2 YSYEKL. The CDR3 has 17 residues. In DNA form, the CDR3 reads TGCGCCAGCAGCCAAGGTAGGAAGGGGAACTCTGGAAACACCATATATTTT. It specifies CASSQGRKGNSGNTIYF.

The chain joins TRBV19 to TRBJ1-1; maybe TRBD1 (6 bases). V was clipped by 3 bases and J by 5 bases, with 10 bases between them. The CDR3 is made up of 13 amino acids. CDR1 is LNHDA and CDR2 is SQIVND in the germline V gene (reference sequence). CDR3 region: CASSITGRTEAFF. The CDR3 DNA sequence: TGTGCCAGTAGTATCACAGGGCGGACTGAAGCTTTCTTT.

The V gene is TRBV10-3, the J gene TRBJ1-1, with D possibly being TRBD1 (6 bases). This CDR3 is built from 14 residues. Germline CDR1 ENHRY, CDR2 SYGVKD. The V gene lost 0 bases and the J gene lost 5 bases, with 10 bases spanning the gap. CDR3 region: CAISESPGETEAFF. DNA for the CDR3: TGTGCCATCAGTGAGTCTCCAGGGGAGACTGAAGCTTTCTTT.

The J gene is TRBJ2-2, the V gene TRBV5-1; D possibly corresponds to TRBD2 (5 bases). This CDR3 region has 19 residues. In germline, CDR1 is SGHRS, CDR2 YFSETQ. Trimming stripped 3 bases from V and 1 base from J, with 22 bases between. CDR3 sequence (DNA): TGCGCCAGCAGCTCAGCTCAAATTTCTGGACTGATGAACACCGGGGAGCTGTTTTTT. Translating gives CASSSAQISGLMNTGELFF. The variable domain in full, with the rest retrieved from reference TRBV5-1 and TRBJ2-2, is KAGVTQTPRYLIKTRGQQVTLSCSPISGHRSVSWYQQTPGQGLQFLFEYFSETQRNKGNFPGRFSGRQFSNSRSEMNVSTLELGDSALYLCASSSAQISGLMNTGELFFGEGSRLTVL.

This chain uses TRBV7-6 with TRBJ1-5; 7 bases match TRBD1. Germline V CDR1 and CDR2: SGHVS, FNYEAQ. CDR3 length equals 16 residues. The ends lost 1 base at V and 6 bases at J; junction bases unmatched: 9. CDR3: CASSLDDREFGQPQHF. The CDR3, as DNA: TGTGCCAGCAGCTTAGACGACAGGGAATTCGGTCAGCCCCAGCATTTT.

This clone was picked up one time. CDR3 nucleotides: TGTGCCAGCAGTTTCTTCACCGGGGAGCTGTTTTTT. This gives the protein CASSFFTGELFF. This chain connects TRBV27 to TRBJ2-2; D unresolved. This CDR3 is built from 12 residues. CDR1 and CDR2 from the germline V gene are MNHEY and SMNVEV (reference sequence). V shed 3 bases and J shed 4 bases, with 3 bases lying between them.

This chain uses TRBV6-6 with TRBJ1-1; TRBD1 aligns across 7 bases. Germline V CDR1 and CDR2: MNHNY, SVGAGI (reference sequence). The CDR3 runs to 13 residues. Trimming at V came to 5 bases and at J to 3 bases, leaving 3 bases not matched to a gene. The CDR3 bases are TGTGCCAGCAGTGACAGGGTTGACACTGAAGCTTTCTTT. This sequence encodes CASSDRVDTEAFF.